This TCR beta chain was captured by sequencing in a study of blood T cells in healthy people across ages. Primers used in a second PCR of roughly 7 to 12 cycles were a sample-barcoded 5' primer and a J-beta primer mix. TCRdb reprocessed the 5' RACE reads with MiXCR, giving one entry per CDR3 protein. The sample has some 760,000 distinct CDR3 sequences, approximately 25% seen once. Trimming shortened V by 1 base and J by 3 bases, and 7 bases separated the two germline ends. The CDR3 covers 14 residues. CDR1 is SGHTA, CDR2 FQGTGA, per germline. Each donor's blood draw was approximately 10 milliliters of peripheral blood. This sample also belongs to another study, concerning T cells of mothers and their children. That publication notes: Both sample barcodes and 2-4 random nucleotides came from the M1S primer of the second PCR. Biologically related mothers and children overlapped slightly more than unrelated pairs, a non-significant difference.

The rearrangement links TRBV7-3 to TRBJ2-1; TRBD2 might be the D (6 bases). The sample consisted of blood. This receptor was taken from a boy aged 5-17 years in good health. CDR3 sequence: CASSLRGDYNEQFF. The CDR3 DNA reads as TGTGCCAGCAGCTTAAGGGGGGACTACAATGAGCAGTTCTTC.